The clone carrying this TCR beta chain was recorded only once. Its antigen is not identified. The data stem from a study of OX40 agonist ivuxolimab in advanced cancers. Assay used: immunoSEQ multiplex PCR; TCRdb lists only in-frame clones, some missing. This sample yields about 40,000 clones, of which about 85% are seen a single time; approximately 16% belongs to the top ten. General study findings and limits: Both CD4+ and CD8+ T cell populations in blood had undergone clonal expansion by week 6 at 0.1 to 3.0 mg/kg. Averaged across samples, CD8+ T cells carried more expanded clones than CD4+ did.

This CDR3 is built from 15 residues. V shed 0 bases and J shed 4 bases, with 13 bases lying between them. Germline V gives CDR1 SGDLS, CDR2 YYNGEE. The TCR comes from an adult with an advanced solid tumor such as melanoma, head and neck, liver or kidney cancer. Sequenced material: CD4+ or CD8+ T cells sorted from blood, taken in a trial of the OX40 agonist ivuxolimab. The rearrangement uses TRBV9 and TRBJ1-2; D unresolved. Written as DNA, the CDR3 is TGTGCCAGCAGCGTAGACCCGATGACCGCCTATGGCTACACCTTC. Protein sequence: CASSVDPMTAYGYTF.